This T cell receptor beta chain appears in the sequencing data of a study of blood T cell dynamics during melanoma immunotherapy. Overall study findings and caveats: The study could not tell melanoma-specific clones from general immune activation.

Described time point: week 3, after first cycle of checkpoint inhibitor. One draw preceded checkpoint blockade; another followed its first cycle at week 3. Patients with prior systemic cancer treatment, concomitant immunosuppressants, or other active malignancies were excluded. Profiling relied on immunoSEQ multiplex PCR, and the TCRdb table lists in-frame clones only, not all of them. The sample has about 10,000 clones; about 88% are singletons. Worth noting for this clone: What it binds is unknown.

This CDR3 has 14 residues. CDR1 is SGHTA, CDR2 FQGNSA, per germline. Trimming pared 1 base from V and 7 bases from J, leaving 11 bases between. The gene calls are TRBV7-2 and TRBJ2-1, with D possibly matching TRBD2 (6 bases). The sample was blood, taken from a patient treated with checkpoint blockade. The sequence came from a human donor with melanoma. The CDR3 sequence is CASSLDPGRNEQFF. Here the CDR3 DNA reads TGTGCCAGCAGCTTAGATCCAGGGAGGAATGAGCAGTTCTTC.